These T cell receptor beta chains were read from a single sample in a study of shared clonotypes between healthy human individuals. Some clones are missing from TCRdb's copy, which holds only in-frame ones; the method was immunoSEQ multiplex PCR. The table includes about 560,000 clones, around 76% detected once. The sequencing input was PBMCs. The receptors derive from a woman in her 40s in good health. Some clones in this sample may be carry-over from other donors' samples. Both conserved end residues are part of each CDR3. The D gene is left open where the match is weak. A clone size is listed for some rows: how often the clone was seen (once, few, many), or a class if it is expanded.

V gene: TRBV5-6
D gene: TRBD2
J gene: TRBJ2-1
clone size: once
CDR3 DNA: TGTGCCAGCAGCCCCCGTTTAAGCGGGAGGGCCCTCGGGAATGAGCAGTTCTTC
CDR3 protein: CASSPRLSGRALGNEQFF

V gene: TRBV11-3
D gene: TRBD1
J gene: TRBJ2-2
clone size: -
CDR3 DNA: TGTGCCAGCAGCCCTGGACAGGGAGTTGCCGGGGAGCTGTTTTTT
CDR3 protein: CASSPGQGVAGELFF

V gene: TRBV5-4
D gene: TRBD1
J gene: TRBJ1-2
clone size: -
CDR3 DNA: TGTGCCAGCAGCCCCCAGGGGGCTAACTATGGCTACACCTTC
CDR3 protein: CASSPQGANYGYTF

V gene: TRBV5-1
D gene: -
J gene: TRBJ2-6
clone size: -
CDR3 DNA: TGCGCCAGCAGGTGGACAGACTCTGGGGCCAACGTCCTGACTTTC
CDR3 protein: CASRWTDSGANVLTF

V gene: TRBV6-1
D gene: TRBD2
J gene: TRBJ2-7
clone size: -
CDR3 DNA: TGTGCCAGCAGTTCCGAGGGACTAGCCGCCTACGAGCAGTACTTC
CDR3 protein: CASSSEGLAAYEQYF

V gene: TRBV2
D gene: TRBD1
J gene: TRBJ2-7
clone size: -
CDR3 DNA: TGTGCCAGCAGTGGGGGACAGGGAAGTTCCTACGAGCAGTACTTC
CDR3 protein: CASSGGQGSSYEQYF

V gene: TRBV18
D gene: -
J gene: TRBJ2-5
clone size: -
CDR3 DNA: TGTGCCAGCTCACCACGGAGCCAAGAGACCCAGTACTTC
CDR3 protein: CASSPRSQETQYF

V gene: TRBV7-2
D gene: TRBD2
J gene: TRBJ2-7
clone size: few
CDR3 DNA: TGTGCCAGCAGCCGTCCCGGGACTAGCGAGTACGAGCAGTACTTC
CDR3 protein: CASSRPGTSEYEQYF

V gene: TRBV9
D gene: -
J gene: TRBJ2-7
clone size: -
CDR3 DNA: TGTGCCAGCAACCTTCGAGGGGAGTACGAGCAGTACTTC
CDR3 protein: CASNLRGEYEQYF

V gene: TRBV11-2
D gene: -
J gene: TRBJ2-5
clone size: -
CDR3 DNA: TGTGCCAGCAGCTTAAGGGGTGGGGGGCCAGAGACCCAGTACTTC
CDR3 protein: CASSLRGGGPETQYF

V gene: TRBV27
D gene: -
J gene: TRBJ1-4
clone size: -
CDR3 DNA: TGTGCCGCCCCCCCCGCACGGGGGGATAATGAAAAACTGTTTTTT
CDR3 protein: CAAPPARGDNEKLFF

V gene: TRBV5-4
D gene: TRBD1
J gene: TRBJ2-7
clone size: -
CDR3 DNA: TGTGCCAGCAGCTGGACAGGGTCCTACGAGCAGTACTTC
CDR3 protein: CASSWTGSYEQYF

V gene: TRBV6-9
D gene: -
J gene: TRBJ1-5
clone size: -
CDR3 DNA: TGTGCCAGCAACTTCAGGGGCCAGCCCCAGCATTTT
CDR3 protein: CASNFRGQPQHF

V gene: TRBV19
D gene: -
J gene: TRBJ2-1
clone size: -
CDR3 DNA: TGTGCCAGTAGTCCCACTGGAGATAGAGAGCAGTTCTTC
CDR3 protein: CASSPTGDREQFF

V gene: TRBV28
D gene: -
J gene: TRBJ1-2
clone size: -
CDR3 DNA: TGTGCCAGCAGTTTGGGTGGGGGATATGGCTACACCTTC
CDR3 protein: CASSLGGGYGYTF

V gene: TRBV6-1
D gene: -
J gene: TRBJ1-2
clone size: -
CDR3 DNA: TGTGCCAGCAGTGCCCGTCCTCCCGATGGCTACACCTTC
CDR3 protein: CASSARPPDGYTF

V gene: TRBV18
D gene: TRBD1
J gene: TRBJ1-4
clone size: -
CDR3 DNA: TGTGCCAGCTCAGCCGGGACAGGGGGCTCTAATGAAAAACTGTTTTTT
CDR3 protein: CASSAGTGGSNEKLFF

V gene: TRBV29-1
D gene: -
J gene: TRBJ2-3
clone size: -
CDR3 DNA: TGCAGCGTTGACCCTGGCACAGATACGCAGTATTTT
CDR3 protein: CSVDPGTDTQYF

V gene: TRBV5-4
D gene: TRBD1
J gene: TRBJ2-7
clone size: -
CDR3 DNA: TGTGCCAGCAGCTCGGGACAGGGGGCGCGATACGAGCAGTACTTC
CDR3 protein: CASSSGQGARYEQYF

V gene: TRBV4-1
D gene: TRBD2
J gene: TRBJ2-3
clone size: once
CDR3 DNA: TGCGCCAGCAGCCAAGCCGGGACTATTGATACGCAGTATTTT
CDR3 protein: CASSQAGTIDTQYF

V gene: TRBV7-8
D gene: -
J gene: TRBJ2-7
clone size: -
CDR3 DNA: TGTGCCAGCAGCTTATACGACGAGCAGTACTTC
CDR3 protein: CASSLYDEQYF

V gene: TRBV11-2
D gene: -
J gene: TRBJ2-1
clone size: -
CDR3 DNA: TGTGCCAGCAGCAAAACTGGGAACGGCAATGAGCAGTTCTTC
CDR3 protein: CASSKTGNGNEQFF